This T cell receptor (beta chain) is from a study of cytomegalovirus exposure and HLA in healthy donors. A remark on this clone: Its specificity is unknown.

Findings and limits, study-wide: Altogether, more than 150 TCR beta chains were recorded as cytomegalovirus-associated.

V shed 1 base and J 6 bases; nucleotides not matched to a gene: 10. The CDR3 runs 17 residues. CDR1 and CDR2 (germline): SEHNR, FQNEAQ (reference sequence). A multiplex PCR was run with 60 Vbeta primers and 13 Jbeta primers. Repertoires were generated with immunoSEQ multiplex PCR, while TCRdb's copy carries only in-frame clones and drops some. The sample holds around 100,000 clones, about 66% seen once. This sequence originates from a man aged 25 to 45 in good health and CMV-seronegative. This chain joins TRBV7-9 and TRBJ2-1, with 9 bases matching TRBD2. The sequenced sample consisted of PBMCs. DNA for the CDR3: TGTGCCAGCAGCTTAGTGTTTATCGCGGGGGGGCCCAATGAGCAGTTCTTC. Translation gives CASSLVFIAGGPNEQFF.